The clone carrying this T cell receptor (beta chain) was recorded a few times. As yet, its antigen is unknown. The data were obtained in a study of cytomegalovirus exposure and HLA in healthy donors. Notes on the study in general: TCR beta chains numbering more than 150 were designated cytomegalovirus-associated. Common viral pathogens seemed to be connected with several of the most significant clusters, according to a later analysis.

The germline V gene has CDR1 SEHNR and CDR2 FQNEAQ (reference sequence). The V gene end was trimmed by 3 bases and the J gene end by 3 bases; junction bases not matched to a gene: 4. This CDR3 contains 14 residues. PCR amplification relied on 60 Vbeta primers (plus 13 Jbeta primers). TCRdb keeps only in-frame clones here, not all; method: immunoSEQ multiplex PCR. The table includes about 140,000 clones, around 79% detected once. The sequencing sample was made of PBMCs. This receptor was obtained from a female donor in good health and CMV-seronegative. This chain links TRBV7-9 with TRBJ2-5, with 7 bases identical to TRBD1. The CDR3 reads CASSFLDREETQYF. The CDR3 bases are TGTGCCAGCAGCTTCCTCGACAGGGAAGAGACCCAGTACTTC.